The present TCR beta chain was sequenced within a study of immune evolution from preneoplasia to lung adenocarcinoma. There are 13 residues in the CDR3. The germline gives CDR1 KGHSH, CDR2 LQKENI. Trimming left V 1 base short and J 8 bases short, with 9 bases between. Broader study findings: Top clone share appeared to fall from AAH through AIS, MIA, adenocarcinoma. Normal lung had highest clonality; later lesions appeared denser, more diverse.

For this clone: Its antigen remains unknown.

The assay was immunoSEQ multiplex PCR, and TCRdb's table has in-frame clones only and misses some. The table shows 4,500 or so clones, with less than 85% occurring only once. V gene TRBV18 combines with J gene TRBJ2-1; D unclear. This TCR was recovered from a person aged 60-79 years with lung adenocarcinoma. Sequences were obtained from FFPE adjacent normal lung tissue. The CDR3 region is CASSPQVSDEQFF. Here the CDR3 DNA reads TGTGCCAGCTCACCACAGGTTTCGGATGAGCAGTTCTTC.